The 31 T cell receptor beta chains presented below share a single source sample, sequenced in a study of identical twins listed by TCRdb under 2016. Preparation of the library involved 5' RACE. Sequenced on an Illumina HiSeq 2000. The public reads were quality trimmed at Q25 with fastp and then assembled into clones with MiXCR by TCRdb, keeping productive beta chains. A single entry per CDR3 protein holds the most common genes and DNA from its merged rows. The sample includes about 920,000 distinct CDR3 sequences, with about 12% observed a single time. Of the sample, 1.5% to 2% falls within the top ten clones. This sample was also put to use in a study of yellow fever vaccine responses in identical twins.

Sequenced input: PBMCs. Receptors originate from a woman aged 18-35 years in good health.

This clonotype was observed a handful of times. The chain combines TRBV6-5 with TRBJ2-1; 7 bases align to TRBD2. This CDR3 is built from 17 residues. V lost 3 bases, J lost 8 bases, and 16 bases stayed unmatched. CDR1 is MNHEY, CDR2 SVGAGI, per germline. The CDR3 here is CASSYRGRGSGADEQFF. DNA for the CDR3: TGTGCCAGCAGTTATCGTGGACGCGGCAGCGGGGCCGATGAGCAGTTCTTC.

In this sample, this clonotype turned up many times. This rearrangement joins TRBV12-3 or TRBV12-4 to TRBJ1-1, with a tentative D call TRBD1 (5 bases). This CDR3 comprises 15 residues. V was shortened by 2 bases and J by 2 bases, with 12 bases between the two germline ends. The CDR3 spells CASSLRQSGNTEAFF. Here the CDR3 DNA reads TGTGCCAGCAGTTTACGACAGTCAGGTAACACTGAAGCTTTCTTT.

The chain uses TRBV5-1 and TRBJ2-1; 9 nucleotides match TRBD1. Trimming at V came to 4 bases and at J to 9 bases, leaving 5 bases not matched to a gene. This CDR3 region has 13 residues. Germline V CDR1 and CDR2: SGHRS, YFSETQ. CDR3 loop: CASSGDRVSEQFF. In DNA form, the CDR3 reads TGCGCCAGCAGCGGGGACAGGGTTTCTGAGCAGTTCTTC. The variable domain in full, with the rest retrieved from reference TRBV5-1 and TRBJ2-1, is KAGVTQTPRYLIKTRGQQVTLSCSPISGHRSVSWYQQTPGQGLQFLFEYFSETQRNKGNFPGRFSGRQFSNSRSEMNVSTLELGDSALYLCASSGDRVSEQFFGPGTRLTVL.

This rearrangement joins TRBV5-1 to TRBJ2-3; D gene unclear. V was pared by 1 base and J by 4 bases, with 13 bases between. The CDR3 is 15 residues long. Germline assignment: CDR1 SGHRS and CDR2 YFSETQ. CDR3 loop: CASSLLSATADTQYF. The DNA of the CDR3 is TGCGCCAGCAGCTTGCTAAGTGCCACCGCAGATACGCAGTATTTT.

This clonotype was seen repeatedly, ten times or more. The chain links TRBV6-5 to TRBJ2-7; TRBD1 matches at 7 bases. CDR3 length: 14 residues. The V gene's germline CDR1 is MNHEY and CDR2 SVGAGI. V shed 3 bases, J shed 0 bases, and the junction held 2 bases outside the gene matches. The CDR3 spells CASSYWDSSYEQYF. Here the CDR3 DNA reads TGTGCCAGCAGTTATTGGGACAGCTCCTACGAGCAGTACTTC.

This clonotype was recorded a few times. The J gene is TRBJ1-2, the V gene TRBV29-1; 9 bases agree with TRBD1. Germline CDR1 SQVTM, CDR2 ANQGSEA. V was pared by 4 bases and J by 7 bases, with 4 bases of the junction left unmatched. The CDR3 is 12 residues long. The CDR3: CSVGGTGFGYTF. The CDR3 DNA is TGCAGCGTTGGAGGGACAGGGTTTGGCTACACCTTC.

There are a few counts of this clonotype. The gene calls are TRBV3-1 and TRBJ2-1; TRBD2 matches at 13 bases. CDR3 size: 17 residues. Germline V gene lookup returns CDR1 LGHDT and CDR2 YNNKEL (reference sequence). Unmatched junction bases numbered 6, after V lost 0 bases and J lost 7 bases. The CDR3 DNA is TGTGCCAGCAGCCAAGAGGGACTAGCGGGGTTTGGGAATGAGCAGTTCTTC. Its protein product is CASSQEGLAGFGNEQFF.

This clonotype was found many times. The chain uses TRBV5-1 and TRBJ2-3; D call uncertain. V was cut by 4 bases and J by 6 bases, with 12 bases left in between. The germline V gene encodes CDR1 SGHRS and CDR2 YFSETQ. This CDR3 has 13 residues. The CDR3 region is CASSPSKVDTQYF. The DNA of the CDR3 is TGCGCCAGCAGCCCAAGCAAGGTGGATACGCAGTATTTT.

This clonotype was observed many times. The chain carries TRBV4-1 and TRBJ2-7; 9 nucleotides match TRBD2. The CDR3 spans 14 residues. The junction had 5 bases not matched to a gene; V was cut back by 2 bases and J by 6 bases. Looked up from germline, CDR1 is MGHRA and CDR2 is YSYEKL. The CDR3 sequence: CASSQLAGTGEQYF. CDR3 bases: TGCGCCAGCAGCCAACTAGCGGGGACGGGCGAGCAGTACTTC.

This clonotype was detected ten times or more. The J gene is TRBJ2-7, the V gene TRBV4-2, with TRBD2 matching over 15 bases. Looked up from germline, CDR1 is LGHNA and CDR2 is YNFKEQ. J was trimmed by 0 bases and V by 6 bases; bases with no gene match: 12. The length of the CDR3 is 19 residues. The DNA for the CDR3 is TGTGCCAGCAGTTCTCGGACTAGCGGGAGGGGATTGGGCTCCTACGAGCAGTACTTC. This gives the protein CASSSRTSGRGLGSYEQYF.

CDR3 region: CATSGQTINTGELFF. The CDR3 DNA reads TGTGCCACCAGTGGACAGACGATAAACACCGGGGAGCTGTTTTTT. The chain joins TRBV24-1 to TRBJ2-2; D may be TRBD1 (5 bases). Germline V gene lookup returns CDR1 KGHDR and CDR2 SFDVKD. The ends were cut back, 5 bases at V and 2 bases at J, with 11 bases in the middle. This CDR3 spans 15 amino acids.

This chain joins TRBV28 and TRBJ2-2, with D possibly called TRBD1 or TRBD2 (5 bases each). The CDR3 spans 14 residues. The germline V gene has CDR1 MDHEN and CDR2 SYDVKM. The V end was cut by 3 bases, the J end by 5 bases, with 10 bases between. CDR3 nucleotides: TGTGCCAGCAGTTTTATTTGGGGGACCGGGGAGCTGTTTTTT. Translation: CASSFIWGTGELFF.

The chain joins TRBV2 to TRBJ2-7; D gene uncertain. This CDR3 comprises 11 residues. The germline V gene encodes CDR1 SNHLY and CDR2 FYNNEI. The V and J ends lost 8 bases and 3 bases respectively, with 8 bases between them. The CDR3 DNA sequence: TGTGCCAGCCATCTAAACTACGAGCAGTACTTC. Protein product: CASHLNYEQYF.

The chain employs TRBV11-3 and TRBJ2-1; the D is unclear. This CDR3 region has 15 residues. CDR1 is SGHNT, CDR2 YENEEA, per germline. Trimming took 1 base from V and 6 from J, leaving 13 bases between them. CDR3 DNA: TGTGCCAGCAGCTTAGGGAAATCCTCGGTCAATGAGCAGTTCTTC. Translating gives CASSLGKSSVNEQFF.

The chain has TRBV10-1 and TRBJ2-2, with D possibly matching TRBD1 (6 bases). The CDR3 is 14 amino acids. Germline V gene lookup returns CDR1 WNHNN and CDR2 SYGVQD (reference sequence). The germline V and J ends were trimmed by 5 bases and 7 bases, with 14 bases remaining between them. CDR3 sequence (DNA): TGCGCCAGCAGTCCTTCAACAGGGAACGGGGAGCTGTTTTTT. Its translation: CASSPSTGNGELFF.

This clonotype has a handful of counts. The chain uses TRBV24-1 and TRBJ2-7, with TRBD2 matching over 13 bases. The length of the CDR3 is 20 residues. After removal of 3 bases from V and 3 bases from J, the junction contained 16 bases not matched to a gene. The germline V gene has CDR1 KGHDR and CDR2 SFDVKD. The CDR3 nucleotides read TGTGCCACCAGTGATCCACCCGGGACTAGCGGGAACTATCTAGGCTACGAGCAGTACTTC. Translating gives CATSDPPGTSGNYLGYEQYF.

The table lists this clonotype with a few counts. This chain joins TRBV29-1 and TRBJ2-3, with 15 bases matching TRBD2. V lost 6 bases to trimming and J lost 4 bases; unmatched junction nucleotides: 2. Per the germline V gene, CDR1 is SQVTM and CDR2 is ANQGSEA. This CDR3 is built from 14 residues. CDR3 nucleotides: TGCAGCGTAGGACTAGCGGGAGGGCCAGATACGCAGTATTTT. Protein: CSVGLAGGPDTQYF.

This clonotype was seen at least ten times. V usage is TRBV4-1 and J usage is TRBJ1-1; tentatively, D is TRBD1 (6 bases). CDR3 length: 14 residues. CDR1 is MGHRA and CDR2 is YSYEKL in the germline V gene. The V end lost 1 base, the J end lost 3 bases, and 9 bases lay between the germline ends. Here the CDR3 reads CASSQGQDDTEAFF. The CDR3 DNA reads TGCGCCAGCAGCCAAGGACAGGACGACACTGAAGCTTTCTTT.

This clonotype showed up just a few times. V gene TRBV5-8 combines with J gene TRBJ2-5; D is unresolved. The CDR3 extends over 15 amino acids. V gave up 0 bases and J gave up 2 bases, with 11 bases separating them. Per germline, CDR1 SGHTS and CDR2 YDEGEE. The CDR3 region is CASSLEGREQETQYF. The CDR3 nucleotides read TGTGCCAGCAGCTTGGAGGGCAGAGAGCAAGAGACCCAGTACTTC.

This rearrangement joins TRBV29-1 to TRBJ2-2; possible D gene TRBD1, 6 bases. The CDR3 has 14 amino acids. V lost 6 bases to trimming and J lost 0 bases, with 11 bases between them. The germline V gene encodes CDR1 SQVTM and CDR2 ANQGSEA. The CDR3 region has the DNA TGCAGCGTACGGGACAATACGAACACCGGGGAGCTGTTTTTT. This translates into CSVRDNTNTGELFF.

The chain is built from TRBV12-3 or TRBV12-4 and TRBJ2-2, with D unclear. The CDR3 runs to 13 residues. Trimming took off 6 bases at V and 2 bases at J, with 7 bases between the two ends. CDR3 protein: CASRARNTGELFF. For the CDR3, the DNA is TGTGCCAGCAGAGCCAGAAACACCGGGGAGCTGTTTTTT.

This clonotype was detected a few times. The gene calls are TRBV12-3 or TRBV12-4 and TRBJ2-7; D possibly corresponds to TRBD1 (6 bases). This CDR3 region has 13 residues. The ends were cut back, 7 bases at V and 2 bases at J, with 12 bases in the middle. Here the CDR3 reads CASNQGTTYEQYF. As DNA, the CDR3 is TGTGCCAGCAACCAGGGGACCACCTACGAGCAGTACTTC.

Only a few counts were recorded for this clonotype. This chain joins TRBV10-3 and TRBJ2-6; TRBD1 aligns across 11 bases. J lost 5 bases, V lost 5 bases, and 8 bases had no gene match. CDR1 and CDR2 (germline): ENHRY, SYGVKD. The CDR3 is made up of 17 amino acids. In nucleotides, the CDR3 is TGTGCCATCAGTTCCGGGACAGGGGGTTCTTGGGCCAACGTCCTGACTTTC. This encodes CAISSGTGGSWANVLTF.

The V gene is TRBV28, the J gene TRBJ1-5; D might be TRBD1 (6 bases). Trimming cost V 11 bases and J 8 bases, with 19 bases left between them. CDR1 is MDHEN, CDR2 SYDVKM, per germline. The CDR3 consists of 13 residues. The CDR3 nucleotides read TGTGCCGGGGGACGGGGGGGGCAGGAGCCCCAGCATTTT. Translated, it gives CAGGRGGQEPQHF.

This rearrangement joins TRBV10-3 to TRBJ2-1, with 9 nucleotides matching TRBD2. The germline V gene has CDR1 ENHRY and CDR2 SYGVKD. The CDR3 has 18 amino acids. Trimming cost V 0 bases and J 0 bases; bases outside gene matches: 6. The CDR3 nucleotides read TGTGCCATCAGTGAGTCGCTGACTAGCGGAGTCTCCTACAATGAGCAGTTCTTC. It translates to CAISESLTSGVSYNEQFF.

In its sample, this clonotype was seen a few times. The chain uses TRBV20-1 and TRBJ2-3, with 7 bases aligning to TRBD2. The CDR3 has 17 amino acids. The trim removed 3 bases at V and 2 bases at J, leaving 14 bases unmatched. Germline V gene data show CDR1 as DFQATT and CDR2 as SNEGSKA (reference sequence). CDR3 sequence: CSASEVWRERVTDTQYF. In DNA form, the CDR3 reads TGCAGTGCTAGCGAGGTGTGGCGGGAGCGTGTCACAGATACGCAGTATTTT.

This clonotype has only a few counts. V usage is TRBV7-2 and J usage is TRBJ2-7; D is unclear. The CDR3 length is 14 residues. Trimming shortened V by 3 bases and J by 3 bases, and 12 bases separated the two germline ends. CDR1 is SGHTA, CDR2 FQGNSA, per germline. The CDR3 nucleotides read TGTGCCAGCAGCTTGTACAGTGGAATCTACGAGCAGTACTTC. Encoded protein: CASSLYSGIYEQYF. Drawing the rest from reference TRBV7-2 and TRBJ2-7, the complete variable domain is GAGVSQSPSNKVTEKGKDVELRCDPISGHTALYWYRQSLGQGLEFLIYFQGNSAPDKSGLPSDRFSAERTGGSVSTLTIQRTQQEDSAVYLCASSLYSGIYEQYFGPGTRLTVT.

This clonotype was observed a few times. The chain has TRBV5-1 and TRBJ1-2; tentatively, D is TRBD1 (6 bases). The ends were cut back, 1 base at V and 4 bases at J, with 14 bases in the middle. CDR1 is SGHRS and CDR2 is YFSETQ in the germline V gene. The CDR3 spans 15 residues. The CDR3 coding sequence is TGCGCCAGCAGCTTGACCACGACAGGAGCCTATGGCTACACCTTC. Translation gives CASSLTTTGAYGYTF.

This clonotype was counted between two and nine times. The chain recombines TRBV15 with TRBJ2-7; 7 bases align to TRBD2. In germline, CDR1 is LNHNV, CDR2 YYDKDF (reference sequence). Trimming took 0 bases from V and 3 from J; bases not matched to a gene: 14. The length of the CDR3 is 18 residues. CDR3 loop: CATSRDRPRASGNYEQYF. In DNA, the CDR3 is TGTGCCACCAGCAGAGATAGGCCTAGGGCTAGCGGAAACTACGAGCAGTACTTC.

This clonotype was counted a few times. The chain links TRBV12-5 to TRBJ1-5; a weak D match, TRBD1 (6 bases). Trimming took off 6 bases at V and 5 bases at J, with 14 bases between the two ends. CDR1 is LGHNT, CDR2 FRNRAP, per germline. The CDR3 spans 14 residues. CDR3 sequence (DNA): TGTGCTAGTGGCCCCGGGACATATTATCAGCCCCAGCATTTT. This codes for CASGPGTYYQPQHF. Using reference TRBV12-5 and TRBJ1-5 for the parts outside the CDR3, the full variable domain is DARVTQTPRHKVTEMGQEVTMRCQPILGHNTVFWYRQTMMQGLELLAYFRNRAPLDDSGMPKDRFSAEMPDATLATLKIQPSEPRDSAVYFCASGPGTYYQPQHFGDGTRLSIL.

The chain joins TRBV7-9 to TRBJ2-7; no clear D. Per the germline V gene, CDR1 is SEHNR and CDR2 is FQNEAQ (reference sequence). This CDR3 comprises 14 residues. CDR3 DNA sequence: TGTGCCAGCAGCTTTCCCGTAGCAACGGCCTTATGGGACGTC. It is translated as CASSFPVATALWDV.